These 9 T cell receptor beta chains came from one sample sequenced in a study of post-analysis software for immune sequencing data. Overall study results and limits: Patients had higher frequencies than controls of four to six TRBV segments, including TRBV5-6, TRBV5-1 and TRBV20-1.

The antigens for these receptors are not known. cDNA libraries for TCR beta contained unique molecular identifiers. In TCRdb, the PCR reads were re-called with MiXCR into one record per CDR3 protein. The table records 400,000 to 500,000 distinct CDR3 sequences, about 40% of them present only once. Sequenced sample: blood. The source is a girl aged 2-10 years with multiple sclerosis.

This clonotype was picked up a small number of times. CDR3 DNA: TGCGCCAGTTGCCCCACGGCGGGAGGTCCTTACGAGCAGTACTTC. It translates to CASCPTAGGPYEQYF. V is TRBV5-1 and J is TRBJ2-7; 8 bases agree with TRBD2. The CDR3 length is 15 residues. V dropped 8 bases and J dropped 4; count of bases not matched to a gene: 14. Per the germline V gene, CDR1 is SGHRS and CDR2 is YFSETQ. The complete variable domain, with remaining parts taken from reference TRBV5-1 and TRBJ2-7, reads KAGVTQTPRYLIKTRGQQVTLSCSPISGHRSVSWYQQTPGQGLQFLFEYFSETQRNKGNFPGRFSGRQFSNSRSEMNVSTLELGDSALYLCASCPTAGGPYEQYFGPGTRLTVT.

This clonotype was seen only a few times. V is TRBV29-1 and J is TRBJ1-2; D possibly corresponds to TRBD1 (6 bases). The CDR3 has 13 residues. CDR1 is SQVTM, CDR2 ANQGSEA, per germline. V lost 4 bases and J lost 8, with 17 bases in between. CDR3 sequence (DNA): TGCAGCGTTGTCTGGGGGGCGCGGTGGGGCTACACCTTC. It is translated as CSVVWGARWGYTF.

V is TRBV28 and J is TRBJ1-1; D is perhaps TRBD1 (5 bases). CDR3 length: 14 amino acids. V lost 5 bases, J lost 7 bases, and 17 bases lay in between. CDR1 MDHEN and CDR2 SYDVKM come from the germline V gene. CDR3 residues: CASSNPVRVIEAFF. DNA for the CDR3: TGTGCCAGCAGTAACCCCGTCAGGGTTATTGAAGCTTTCTTT.

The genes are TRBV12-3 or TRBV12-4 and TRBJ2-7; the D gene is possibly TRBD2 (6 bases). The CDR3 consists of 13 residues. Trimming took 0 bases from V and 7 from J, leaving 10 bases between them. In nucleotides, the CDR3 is TGTGCCAGCAGTTTAGCCGGAGGGGAAGAGCAGTACTTC. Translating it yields CASSLAGGEEQYF.

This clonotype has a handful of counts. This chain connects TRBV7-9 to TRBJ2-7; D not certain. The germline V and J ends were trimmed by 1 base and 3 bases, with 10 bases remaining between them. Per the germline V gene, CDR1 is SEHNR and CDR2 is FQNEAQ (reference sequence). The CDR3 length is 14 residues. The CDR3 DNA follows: TGTGCCAGCAGCTTAGTATCCAATGACTACGAGCAGTACTTC. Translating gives CASSLVSNDYEQYF.

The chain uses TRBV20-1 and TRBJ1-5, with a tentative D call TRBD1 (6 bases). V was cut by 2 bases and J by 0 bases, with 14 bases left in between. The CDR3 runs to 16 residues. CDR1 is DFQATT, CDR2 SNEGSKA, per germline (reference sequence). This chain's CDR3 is CSARKRQDFSNQPQHF. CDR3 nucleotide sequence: TGCAGTGCTAGAAAGAGACAGGACTTTAGCAATCAGCCCCAGCATTTT.

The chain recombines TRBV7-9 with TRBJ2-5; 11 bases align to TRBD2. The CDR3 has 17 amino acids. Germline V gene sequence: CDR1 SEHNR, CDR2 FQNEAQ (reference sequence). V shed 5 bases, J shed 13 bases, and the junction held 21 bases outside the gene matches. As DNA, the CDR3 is TGTGCCAGCAGCGCCAAAAGCCTGTCGCTAGCGGGGGGCCTGGGGTACTTC. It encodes CASSAKSLSLAGGLGYF. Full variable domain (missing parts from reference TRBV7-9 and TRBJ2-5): DTGVSQNPRHKITKRGQNVTFRCDPISEHNRLYWYRQTLGQGPEFLTYFQNEAQLEKSRLLSDRFSAERPKGSFSTLEIQRTEQGDSAMYLCASSAKSLSLAGGLGYFGPGTRLLVL.

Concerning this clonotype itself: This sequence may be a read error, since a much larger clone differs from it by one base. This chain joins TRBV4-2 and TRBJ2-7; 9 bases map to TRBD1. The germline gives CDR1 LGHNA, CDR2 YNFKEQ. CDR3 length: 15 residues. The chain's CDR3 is CVSSPPGQGSYEQYF. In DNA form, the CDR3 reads TGTGTCAGCAGCCCGCCGGGACAGGGCTCCTACGAGCAGTACTTC.

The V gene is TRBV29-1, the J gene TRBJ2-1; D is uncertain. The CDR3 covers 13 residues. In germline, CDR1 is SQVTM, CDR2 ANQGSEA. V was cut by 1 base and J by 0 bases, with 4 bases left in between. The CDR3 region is CSVEGRSYNEQFF. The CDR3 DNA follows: TGCAGCGTTGAAGGGCGCTCCTACAATGAGCAGTTCTTC.